This T cell receptor (beta chain) was recovered during a study of blood T cell repertoires in COVID-19. Study-level information: In each case, the material was cDNA or gDNA derived from T cells, B-cell-depleted T cells, or PBMCs.

Data came from immunoSEQ multiplex PCR; TCRdb stores just in-frame clones and leaves some out. The table has roughly 130,000 clones, more than 75% seen once; the top ten hold around 3.8%. Trimming stripped 0 bases from V and 7 bases from J, with 4 bases between. The CDR3 consists of 12 residues. In germline, CDR1 is SEHNR, CDR2 FQNEAQ (reference sequence). The V gene is TRBV7-9, the J gene TRBJ1-5; D call uncertain. The specimen was peripheral blood. The sequence came from a man aged 50 to 59 with active COVID-19. The CDR3 DNA is TGTGCCAGCAGCTTAGCCTTACAGCCCCAGCATTTT. Its translation is CASSLALQPQHF.